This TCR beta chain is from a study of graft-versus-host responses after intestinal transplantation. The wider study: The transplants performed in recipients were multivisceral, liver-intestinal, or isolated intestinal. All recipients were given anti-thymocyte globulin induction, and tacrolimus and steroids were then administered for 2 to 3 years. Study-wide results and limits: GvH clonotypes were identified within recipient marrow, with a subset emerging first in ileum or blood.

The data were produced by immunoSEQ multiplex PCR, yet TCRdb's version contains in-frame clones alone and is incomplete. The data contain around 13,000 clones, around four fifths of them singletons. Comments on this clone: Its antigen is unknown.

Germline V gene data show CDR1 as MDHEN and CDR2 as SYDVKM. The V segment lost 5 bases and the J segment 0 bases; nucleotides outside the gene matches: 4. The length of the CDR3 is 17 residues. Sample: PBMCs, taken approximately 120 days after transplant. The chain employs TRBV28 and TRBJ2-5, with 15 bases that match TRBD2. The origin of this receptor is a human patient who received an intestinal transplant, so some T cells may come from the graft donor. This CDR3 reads CASSRTSGRDDQETQYF. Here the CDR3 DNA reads TGTGCCAGCAGTAGGACTAGCGGGAGGGATGACCAAGAGACCCAGTACTTC.